This TCR beta chain stems from a study of blood T cell repertoires in COVID-19. Study-level background: T cells, B-cell-depleted T cells, or PBMCs supplied cDNA or gDNA.

Regarding this clone: In the same sample, other DNA sequences code for this CDR3.

Original handling: From reference gene primer amplification, estimates of nucleated cell counts were derived. Sequencing was performed with immunoSEQ multiplex PCR; in TCRdb, only in-frame clones are kept and a portion is missing. From that table come the V and J calls and clone size; the DNA was used to work out D and trimming. The sample lists 200,000 to 300,000 clones; approximately 88% were seen once. This CDR3 is 13 amino acids long. Trimming took off 2 bases at V and 5 bases at J, with 9 bases between the two ends. Germline CDR1 KGHSH, CDR2 LQKENI. The specimen sequenced was peripheral blood. The source is a woman aged 30 to 39 with COVID-19, enrolled during active disease. This chain connects TRBV18 to TRBJ1-2; D is perhaps TRBD1 (5 bases). CDR3 in amino acids: CASSPSGGYGYTF. The CDR3 DNA follows: TGTGCCAGCTCACCATCGGGGGGGTATGGCTACACCTTC.